This TCR beta chain originates from a study of OX40 agonist ivuxolimab in advanced cancers. Study details: Patients in dose escalation had liver, melanoma, kidney or head and neck cancers. The mean age was approximately 60 years, ranging from 23 to 79, with 82.7% of participants male. Findings and caveats of the study: The 0.1-3.0 mg/kg partial responders had among the lowest clonal expansion. Clones of CD4+ and CD8+ blood T cells grew by week 6 at doses of 0.1 to 3.0 mg/kg.

Germline values: CDR1 SGHRS, CDR2 YFSETQ. The V end lost 2 bases, the J end lost 4 bases, and 10 bases lay between the germline ends. There are 14 residues in the CDR3. The assay was immunoSEQ multiplex PCR, and TCRdb's table has in-frame clones only and misses some. This sample has about 100,000 clones; over 75% occur once, and the top ten carry about 0.15%. Note on this clone: Its specificity is not known.

Specimen: CD4+ or CD8+ T cells sorted from blood, collected in a trial of the OX40 agonist ivuxolimab. The V and J genes are TRBV5-1 and TRBJ2-4; a possible D gene is TRBD2 (6 bases). The clonotype was recovered from an adult with an advanced solid tumor such as melanoma, head and neck, liver or kidney cancer. Here the CDR3 DNA reads TGCGCCAGCAGCTTTGGGGGGAGTAAAAACATTCAGTACTTC. Protein product: CASSFGGSKNIQYF.